The TCR beta chain under discussion was sequenced for a study of blood T cell repertoires in COVID-19. Recovered status in Cohort 3 required two negative PCRs, clearance, or symptom resolution. Germline V gene lookup returns CDR1 MNHNS and CDR2 SASEGT. This CDR3 has 15 residues. Trimming took 2 bases from V and 2 from J, leaving 13 bases between them. The method was immunoSEQ multiplex PCR; TCRdb's version includes in-frame clones alone and lacks a portion of them. The sample has about 330,000 clones, 92% seen once. The sample comprised PBMCs or T cells enriched from blood (not recorded which). The rearrangement joins TRBV6-1 to TRBJ2-7; D is perhaps TRBD1 (6 bases). This TCR was sampled from a woman aged 25-40 years who had recovered from COVID-19. The CDR3 DNA sequence: TGTGCCAGCAGTGAACAGGGGATGGTGGCCTACGAGCAGTACTTC. Translation gives CASSEQGMVAYEQYF.